These 5 T cell receptor beta chains originate from one sample sequenced in a study of cytomegalovirus exposure and HLA in healthy donors. PCR amplification relied on 60 Vbeta primers (plus 13 Jbeta primers). Data came from immunoSEQ multiplex PCR; TCRdb stores just in-frame clones and leaves some out. The sample holds roughly 230,000 clones, roughly 78% seen once. Input material: PBMCs. The receptor source for this set is a boy between 5 and 17 years old in good health and CMV-seronegative.

Only a few counts were recorded for this clone. V and J are TRBV30 and TRBJ2-7; D call uncertain. The germline V gene encodes CDR1 GTSNPN and CDR2 SVGIG (reference sequence). Trimming took off 5 bases at V and 3 bases at J, with 14 bases between the two ends. This CDR3 has 13 residues. The CDR3 region has the DNA TGTGCCTGGGGGTCCCACTATCTCTACGAGCAGTACTTC. Its protein product is CAWGSHYLYEQYF.

This chain uses TRBV12-2 with TRBJ2-7; the table's D call TRBD1 went unverified against the DNA. TRBV12-2 is a known pseudogene. The CDR3 runs 16 residues. For the CDR3, the DNA is TGTGCAAGTCGCTTAAGATCCCGGGACAGGGAGTACGTGCAGTACTTC. Its protein product is CASRLRSRDREYVQYF.

The rearrangement uses TRBV25-1 and TRBJ1-1; D ambiguous. Germline V gene data show CDR1 as MGHDK and CDR2 as SYGVNS. This CDR3 contains 14 residues. Trimming removed 2 bases from V and 2 bases from J, with 9 bases in between. CDR3 residues: CASSEDRTNTEAFF. The CDR3 bases are TGTGCCAGCAGTGAAGATCGGACTAACACTGAAGCTTTCTTT.

V is TRBV6-1 and J is TRBJ1-1, with TRBD1 as a possible D gene (6 bases). The germline V gene has CDR1 MNHNS and CDR2 SASEGT. Trimming removed 10 bases at V and 3 bases at J, with 15 bases between. CDR3 length: 13 residues. The CDR3 coding sequence is TGTGCCACCACGCGCTACAGGGACACTGAAGCTTTCTTT. Its protein product is CATTRYRDTEAFF.

This clone was counted between two and nine times. The rearrangement joins TRBV5-4 to TRBJ2-5; D might be TRBD1 (7 bases). The J call may be mistaken, given a closer DNA end match to TRBJ2-7. Germline lookup yields CDR1 SGHNT and CDR2 YYREEE (reference sequence). The CDR3 length is 13 residues. The DNA of the CDR3 is TGTGCCAGCAGCAGGAGGGGACAGTACGAGCAGTACTTC. This codes for CASSRRGQYEQYF.